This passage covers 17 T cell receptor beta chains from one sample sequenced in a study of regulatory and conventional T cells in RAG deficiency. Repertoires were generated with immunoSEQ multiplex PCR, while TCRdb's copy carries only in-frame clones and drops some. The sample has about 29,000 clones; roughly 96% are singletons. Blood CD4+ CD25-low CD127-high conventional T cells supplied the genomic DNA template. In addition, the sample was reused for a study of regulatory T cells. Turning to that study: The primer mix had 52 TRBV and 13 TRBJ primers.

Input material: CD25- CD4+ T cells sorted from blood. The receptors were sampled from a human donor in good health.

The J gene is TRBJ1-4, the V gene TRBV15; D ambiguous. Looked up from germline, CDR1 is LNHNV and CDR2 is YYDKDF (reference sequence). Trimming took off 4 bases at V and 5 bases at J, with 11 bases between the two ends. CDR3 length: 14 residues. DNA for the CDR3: TGTGCCACCAGCAAAGGAGAAAACAATGAAAAACTGTTTTTT. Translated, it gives CATSKGENNEKLFF.

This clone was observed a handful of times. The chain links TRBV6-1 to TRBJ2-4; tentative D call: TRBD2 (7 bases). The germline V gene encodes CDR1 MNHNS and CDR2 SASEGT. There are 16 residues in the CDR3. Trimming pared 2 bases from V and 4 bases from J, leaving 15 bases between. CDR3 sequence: CASSEILEGGKNIQYF. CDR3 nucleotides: TGTGCCAGCAGTGAAATTTTAGAGGGGGGGAAAAACATTCAGTACTTC.

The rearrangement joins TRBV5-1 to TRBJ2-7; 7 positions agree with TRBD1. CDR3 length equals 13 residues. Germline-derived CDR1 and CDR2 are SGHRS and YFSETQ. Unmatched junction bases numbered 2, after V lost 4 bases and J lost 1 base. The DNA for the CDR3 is TGCGCCAGCAGCGTGGACAGGTCCTACGAGCAGTACTTC. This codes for CASSVDRSYEQYF.

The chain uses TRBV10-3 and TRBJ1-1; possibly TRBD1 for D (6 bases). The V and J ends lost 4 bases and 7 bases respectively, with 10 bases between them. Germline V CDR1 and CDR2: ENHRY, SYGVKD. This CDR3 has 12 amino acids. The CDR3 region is CAISGLGGEAFF. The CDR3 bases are TGTGCCATCAGTGGGTTAGGGGGTGAAGCTTTCTTT.

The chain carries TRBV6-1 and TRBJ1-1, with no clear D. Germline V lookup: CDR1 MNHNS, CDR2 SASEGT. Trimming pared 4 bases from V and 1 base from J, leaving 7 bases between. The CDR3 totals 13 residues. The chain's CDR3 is CASSVVANTEAFF. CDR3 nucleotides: TGTGCCAGCAGTGTGGTGGCGAACACTGAAGCTTTCTTT.

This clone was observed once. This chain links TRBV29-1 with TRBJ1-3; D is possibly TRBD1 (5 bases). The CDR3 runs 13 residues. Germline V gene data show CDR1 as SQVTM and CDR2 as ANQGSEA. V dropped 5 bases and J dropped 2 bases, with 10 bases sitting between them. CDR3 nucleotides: TGCAGCGTTTCGCGGGGGACTGGAAACACCATATATTTT. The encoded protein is CSVSRGTGNTIYF.

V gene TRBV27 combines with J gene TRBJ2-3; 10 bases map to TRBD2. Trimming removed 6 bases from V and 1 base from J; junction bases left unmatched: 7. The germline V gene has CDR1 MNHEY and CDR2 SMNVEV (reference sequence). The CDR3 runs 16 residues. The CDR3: CASRLSGGGRTDTQYF. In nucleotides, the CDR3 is TGTGCCAGCAGGCTAAGCGGGGGGGGCCGCACAGATACGCAGTATTTT.

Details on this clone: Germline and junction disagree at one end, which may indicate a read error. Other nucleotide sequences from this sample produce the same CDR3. For the CDR3, the DNA is TGTGCCAGCAGTGTCGGGGAGAGGGAAGGCTCCTATAATTCCCCCCTCCACTTT. It translates to CASSVGEREGSYNSPLHF. The gene calls are TRBV6-1 and TRBJ1-6; D is ambiguous. This CDR3 region has 18 residues. Germline V gives CDR1 MNHNS, CDR2 SASEGT.

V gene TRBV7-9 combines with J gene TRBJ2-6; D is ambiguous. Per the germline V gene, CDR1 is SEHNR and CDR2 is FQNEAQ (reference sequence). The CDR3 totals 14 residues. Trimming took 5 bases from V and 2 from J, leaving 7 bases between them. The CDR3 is CASSPAAGANVLTF. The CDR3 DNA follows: TGTGCCAGCAGCCCTGCGGCTGGGGCCAACGTCCTGACTTTC.

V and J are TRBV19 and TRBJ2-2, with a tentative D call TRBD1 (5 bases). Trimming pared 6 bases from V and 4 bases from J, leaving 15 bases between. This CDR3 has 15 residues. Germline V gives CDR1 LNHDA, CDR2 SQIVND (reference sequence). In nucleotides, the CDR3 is TGTGCCAGTAGCCTGGCAGGGTCCGGCACCGGGGAGCTGTTTTTT. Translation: CASSLAGSGTGELFF.

In DNA form, the CDR3 reads TGTGCCAGCACCACCGCGGGGGCAACCGATACGCAGTATTTT. Translating gives CASTTAGATDTQYF. The chain recombines TRBV7-8 with TRBJ2-3; D might be TRBD2 (7 bases). Germline V gene lookup returns CDR1 SGHVS and CDR2 FQNEAQ. V was shortened by 7 bases and J by 6 bases, with 17 bases between the two germline ends. This CDR3 comprises 14 residues.

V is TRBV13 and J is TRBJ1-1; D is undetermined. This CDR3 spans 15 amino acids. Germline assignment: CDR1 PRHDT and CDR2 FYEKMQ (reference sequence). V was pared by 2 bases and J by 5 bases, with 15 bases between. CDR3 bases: TGTGCCAGCAGCTTATCCCCCTGGCCGGGGACTGAAGCTTTCTTT. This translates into CASSLSPWPGTEAFF. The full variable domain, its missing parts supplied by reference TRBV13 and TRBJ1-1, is AAGVIQSPRHLIKEKRETATLKCYPIPRHDTVYWYQQGPGQDPQFLISFYEKMQSDKGSIPDRFSAQQFSDYHSELNMSSLELGDSALYFCASSLSPWPGTEAFFGQGTRLTVV.

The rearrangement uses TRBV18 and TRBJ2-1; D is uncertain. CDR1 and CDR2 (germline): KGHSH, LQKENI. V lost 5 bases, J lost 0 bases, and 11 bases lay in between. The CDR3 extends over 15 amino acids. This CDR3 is CASSSSSSSYNEQFF. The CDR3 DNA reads TGTGCCAGCTCATCGTCTAGTAGCTCCTACAATGAGCAGTTCTTC.

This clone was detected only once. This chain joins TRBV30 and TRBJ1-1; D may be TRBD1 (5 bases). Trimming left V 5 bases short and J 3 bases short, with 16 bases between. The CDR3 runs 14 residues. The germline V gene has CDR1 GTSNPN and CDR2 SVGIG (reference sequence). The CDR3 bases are TGTGCCTGGCTTCTGACAGTCTCCTACACTGAAGCTTTCTTT. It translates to CAWLLTVSYTEAFF.

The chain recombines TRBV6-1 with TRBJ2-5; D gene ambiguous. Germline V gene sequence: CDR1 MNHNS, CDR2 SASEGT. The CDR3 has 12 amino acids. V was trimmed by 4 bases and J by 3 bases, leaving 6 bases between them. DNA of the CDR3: TGTGCCAGCAGTGGGCCCGAAGAGACCCAGTACTTC. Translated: CASSGPEETQYF.

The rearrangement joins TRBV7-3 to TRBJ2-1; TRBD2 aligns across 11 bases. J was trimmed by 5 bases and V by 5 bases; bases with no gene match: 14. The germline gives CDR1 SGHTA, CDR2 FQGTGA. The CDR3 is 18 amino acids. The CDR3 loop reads CASSKLPPTSGANNEQFF. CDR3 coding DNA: TGTGCCAGCAGCAAGTTACCCCCGACTAGCGGGGCGAACAATGAGCAGTTCTTC.

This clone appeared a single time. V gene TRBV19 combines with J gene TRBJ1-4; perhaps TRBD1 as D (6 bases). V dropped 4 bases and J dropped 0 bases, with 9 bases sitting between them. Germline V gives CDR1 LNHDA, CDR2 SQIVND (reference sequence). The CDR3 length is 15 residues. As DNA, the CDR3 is TGTGCCAGTAGTAGCAGGGGTGCAACTAATGAAAAACTGTTTTTT. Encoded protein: CASSSRGATNEKLFF.